This T cell receptor (beta chain) stems from a study of response to subunit inactivated influenza vaccine (dated by TCRdb to the late 2010s). For the wider study: Deep quantitative T cell receptor repertoire profiling was used in the study to track responses to a trivalent subunit inactivated influenza vaccine. Here is what the overall study found, with its caveats: It was suggested by the authors that each seasonal influenza vaccination may recruit only a limited number of new T cells.

V is clipped by 0 bases and J by 0 bases, and the sequence between their germline boundaries is 14 bases long. Including the terminal cysteine and phenylalanine, the CDR3 comprises 17 residues. Only CDR3 DNA remains: 51 bases, in frame from the first base. Based on the germline V gene, the CDR1 and CDR2 sequences are LGHNA and YNFKEQ. A remark on this clonotype: Its specific antigen is unknown. The input lacks base qualities; no much larger clone sits a single base away.

Library preparation was by RT-PCR. Instrument used: Illumina HiSeq 2500. TCRdb reprocessed the public reads (quality trimming at Q25 with fastp, clone calling with MiXCR) and kept in-frame beta chains. Rows with one shared CDR3 protein collapse into an entry with the most common genes and DNA. This sample gives 530,000 or so distinct CDR3 sequences in total; 10% to 15% of them show up just once. 10% of the sample belongs to the ten largest clones. This material consisted of PBMCs from blood, taken on the day of vaccination. The rearrangement combines TRBV4-2 with TRBJ2-5; the D gene identity is not certain. The TCR was taken from a man in his forties or fifties who received an inactivated influenza vaccine. Donor details come from another sample of the same person, matched by shared clones. The CDR3 region: CASSQDGRPQYQETQYF. The base sequence is TGTGCCAGCAGCCAAGATGGCAGGCCCCAGTACCAAGAGACCCAGTACTTC.